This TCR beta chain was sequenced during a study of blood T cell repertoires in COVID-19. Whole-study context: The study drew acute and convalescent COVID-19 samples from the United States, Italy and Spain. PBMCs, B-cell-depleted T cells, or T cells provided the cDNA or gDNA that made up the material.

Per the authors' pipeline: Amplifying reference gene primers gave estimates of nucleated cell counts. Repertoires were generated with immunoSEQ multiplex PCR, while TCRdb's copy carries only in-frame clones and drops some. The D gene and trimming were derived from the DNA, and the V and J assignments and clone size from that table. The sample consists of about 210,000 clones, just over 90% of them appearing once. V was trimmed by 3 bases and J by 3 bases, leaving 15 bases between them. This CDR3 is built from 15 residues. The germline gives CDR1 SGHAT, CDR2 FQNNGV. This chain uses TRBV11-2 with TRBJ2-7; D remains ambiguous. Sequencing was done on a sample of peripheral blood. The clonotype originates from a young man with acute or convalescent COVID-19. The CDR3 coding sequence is TGTGCCAGCAGCTTGCTCGGCTGGTACAGCTACGAGCAGTACTTC. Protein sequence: CASSLLGWYSYEQYF.